This T cell receptor (beta chain) was sequenced in a study of OX40 agonist ivuxolimab in advanced cancers. For the study at large: At doses from 0.01 to 10 mg/kg, patients were given intravenous ivuxolimab every 2 weeks. Partial responses were achieved by three patients, of whom one had hepatocellular carcinoma and two had cutaneous melanoma. Findings of the study overall: Mean expanded clone counts were higher in CD8+ than CD4+ T cells. Dosing at 0.1 to 3.0 mg/kg was accompanied by clonal expansion of CD4+ and CD8+ blood T cells by week 6.

The CDR3 totals 16 residues. The V gene's germline CDR1 is SGHAT and CDR2 FQNNGV. Trimming shortened V by 0 bases and J by 2 bases, and 11 bases separated the two germline ends. In regard to this clone: The antigen is not known.

TCRdb's copy holds only in-frame clones and misses some; the assay was immunoSEQ multiplex PCR. This sample has over 80,000 clones, with 83% found just once. The source was CD4+ or CD8+ T cells sorted from blood, collected in a trial of the OX40 agonist ivuxolimab. This receptor was taken from an adult with an advanced solid tumor such as melanoma, head and neck, liver or kidney cancer. This rearrangement joins TRBV11-2 to TRBJ1-3, with D uncertain. The CDR3 region has the DNA TGTGCCAGCAGCTTAGACCCCCGGGGTACTGGAAACACCATATATTTT. As protein: CASSLDPRGTGNTIYF.